These 27 T cell receptor beta chains were sequenced from one sample in a study of CD8 T cells in ankylosing spondylitis. TCRdb processed the 5' RACE reads anew with MiXCR; each CDR3 protein has one entry. The profile shows 130,000 or so distinct CDR3 sequences, approximately 10% of them singletons. The sequencing input was blood, either unsorted or a sorted T cell fraction (not recorded which). The receptors shown here come from a female donor with ankylosing spondylitis or in good health (not recorded which).

The V and J genes are TRBV6-2 or TRBV6-3 and TRBJ1-4, with D unresolved. Germline V gene sequence: CDR1 MNHEY, CDR2 SVGEGT. The CDR3 spans 14 residues. Trimming took off 3 bases at V and 6 bases at J, with 11 bases between the two ends. CDR3 loop: CASSYVRRDEKLFF. CDR3 nucleotide sequence: TGTGCCAGCAGTTATGTCCGGAGGGATGAAAAACTGTTTTTT.

This clonotype was detected many times. The V call is TRBV4-1, the J call TRBJ2-5; D perhaps matches TRBD2 (7 bases). The ends were cut back, 0 bases at V and 5 bases at J, with 28 bases in the middle. CDR1 and CDR2 from the germline V gene are MGHRA and YSYEKL. The CDR3 has 20 residues. CDR3 region: CASSQEPPLVMGASGETQYF. CDR3 bases: TGCGCCAGCAGCCAAGAACCCCCCTTAGTTATGGGGGCTAGCGGCGAGACCCAGTACTTC.

This clonotype has a count of ten or more. The rearrangement joins TRBV6-1 to TRBJ1-1; D is undetermined. Germline V CDR1 and CDR2: MNHNS, SASEGT. V lost 4 bases, J lost 4 bases, and 13 bases lay in between. There are 14 residues in the CDR3. The DNA of the CDR3 is TGTGCCAGCAGTGCAGCCGTACTTGCCACTGAAGCTTTCTTT. As protein: CASSAAVLATEAFF.

This clonotype was recorded many times. The DNA for the CDR3 is TGCAGTGCTAGATCGGCACAGGGGGGAGGTCAGCCCCAGCATTTT. It specifies CSARSAQGGGQPQHF. The chain couples TRBV20-1 to TRBJ1-5, with 8 positions matching TRBD1. The CDR3 runs to 15 residues. The J segment lost 6 bases and the V segment lost 2 bases, leaving 9 bases of the junction unmatched. Germline-derived CDR1 and CDR2 are DFQATT and SNEGSKA (reference sequence).

This clonotype was picked up many times. The chain uses TRBV29-1 and TRBJ1-2; D call uncertain. Trimming stripped 0 bases from V and 7 bases from J, with 12 bases between. CDR1 is SQVTM and CDR2 is ANQGSEA in the germline V gene. The CDR3 has 13 amino acids. The CDR3 spells CSVEDYGRGGYTF. CDR3 nucleotide sequence: TGCAGCGTTGAAGACTATGGCCGGGGTGGCTACACCTTC.

This clonotype was counted ten times or more. The rearrangement links TRBV6-1 to TRBJ1-2, with 11 bases aligning to TRBD1. J gave up 2 bases and V 6 bases, and 5 bases lay outside the gene matches. The CDR3 contains 15 residues. CDR1 is MNHNS and CDR2 is SASEGT in the germline V gene. The DNA for the CDR3 is TGTGCCAGCAGCAAGGGACAGGGGGTGAACTATGGCTACACCTTC. Translating gives CASSKGQGVNYGYTF.

As for this clonotype: A much larger clone sits a single nucleotide away, making a read error possible. The V gene is TRBV20-1, the J gene TRBJ1-2; a possible D gene is TRBD1 (5 bases). This CDR3 comprises 14 residues. Per germline, CDR1 DFQATT and CDR2 SNEGSKA (reference sequence). The CDR3 region has the DNA TGCAGTGCTAGAGCCGGGACCTCAGACTATGACTACACCTTC. Translated: CSARAGTSDYDYTF.

This clonotype was found many times. The chain combines TRBV20-1 with TRBJ2-2; 8 bases line up with TRBD2. The length of the CDR3 is 16 residues. The germline V gene has CDR1 DFQATT and CDR2 SNEGSKA (reference sequence). With V trimmed by 1 base and J by 7 bases, 11 bases remained unmatched. The CDR3 DNA sequence: TGCAGTGCTAGAGTTAAATCCGGGACTAGAAACGGGGAGCTGTTTTTT. Its translation: CSARVKSGTRNGELFF.

This clonotype was seen many times. This chain links TRBV5-1 with TRBJ2-1; D is unclear. The CDR3 runs 16 residues. Trimming stripped 4 bases from V and 3 bases from J, with 17 bases between. Germline V gene sequence: CDR1 SGHRS, CDR2 YFSETQ. CDR3: CASSRLGKRDYNEQFF. In DNA form, the CDR3 reads TGCGCCAGCAGCCGGCTGGGGAAGCGTGACTACAATGAGCAGTTCTTC.

This clonotype was picked up a small number of times. This rearrangement joins TRBV20-1 to TRBJ2-7; D possibly corresponds to TRBD1 (5 bases). CDR3 length: 12 residues. With 6 bases removed from V and 2 bases from J, the gap between germline ends came to 11 bases. CDR1 and CDR2 from the germline V gene are DFQATT and SNEGSKA (reference sequence). For the CDR3, the DNA is TGCAGTGCCCCCGTGGGGCCCTACGAGCAGTACTTC. Protein sequence: CSAPVGPYEQYF.

In its sample, this clonotype was seen a few times. The rearrangement uses TRBV7-2 and TRBJ1-1; no clear D. CDR3 length: 15 residues. Germline assignment: CDR1 SGHTA and CDR2 FQGNSA. Trimming left V 5 bases short and J 5 bases short, with 18 bases between. The DNA for the CDR3 is TGTGCCAGCAGCAGAAGCGCGTATGGGCGGACTGAAGCTTTCTTT. This translates into CASSRSAYGRTEAFF.

The sample holds a few counts of this clonotype. The rearrangement links TRBV5-6 to TRBJ1-2; tentatively, D is TRBD1 (6 bases). Germline CDR1 SGHDT, CDR2 YYEEEE. V dropped 3 bases and J dropped 8 bases, with 17 bases sitting between them. The CDR3 is made up of 14 amino acids. The CDR3: CASSSTGDYAGYTF. Written as DNA, the CDR3 is TGTGCCAGCAGCTCGACAGGAGACTATGCGGGCTACACCTTC. Full variable domain (rest looked up from reference TRBV5-6 and TRBJ1-2): DAGVTQSPTHLIKTRGQQVTLRCSPKSGHDTVSWYQQALGQGPQFIFQYYEEEERQRGNFPDRFSGHQFPNYSSELNVNALLLGDSALYLCASSSTGDYAGYTFGSGTRLTVV.

There are many counts of this clonotype. This chain joins TRBV6-2 or TRBV6-3 and TRBJ2-1; D remains ambiguous. Germline V gene sequence: CDR1 MNHEY, CDR2 SVGEGT. V lost 3 bases and J lost 4, with 4 bases in between. The CDR3 has 12 amino acids. DNA for the CDR3: TGTGCCAGCAGTTATAGGTACAATGAGCAGTTCTTC. Protein: CASSYRYNEQFF.

The sample holds many counts of this clonotype. The V and J genes are TRBV10-2 and TRBJ2-3; D tentatively fits TRBD1 or TRBD2 (5 bases each). Looked up from germline, CDR1 is WSHSY and CDR2 is SAAADI. The CDR3 loop spans 15 amino acids. The V end lost 4 bases, the J end lost 6 bases, and 17 bases lay between the germline ends. For the CDR3, the DNA is TGCGCCAGCAGTGCCCGCCAATGGGACGGGGATACGCAGTATTTT. Amino acids: CASSARQWDGDTQYF.

This clonotype was counted ten times or more. V and J are TRBV5-5 and TRBJ1-1; D gene unclear. Germline lookup yields CDR1 SGHKS and CDR2 YYEKEE (reference sequence). Trimming pared 5 bases from V and 3 bases from J, leaving 11 bases between. This CDR3 spans 13 amino acids. The CDR3 DNA follows: TGTGCCAGCAGTTACGCCTCGGACACTGAAGCTTTCTTT. Residues: CASSYASDTEAFF.

In its sample, this clonotype was seen many times. V gene TRBV6-1 combines with J gene TRBJ2-7, with D possibly matching TRBD2 (6 bases). Trimming shortened V by 6 bases and J by 7 bases, and 16 bases separated the two germline ends. This CDR3 has 13 amino acids. CDR1 is MNHNS and CDR2 is SASEGT in the germline V gene. CDR3 sequence: CASRTTGTGEQYF. In DNA form, the CDR3 reads TGTGCCAGCAGAACTACCGGGACTGGGGAGCAGTACTTC.

This clonotype was found many times. The chain's CDR3 is CSASPTSGGKNEQFF. DNA of the CDR3: TGCAGTGCTAGCCCGACTAGCGGGGGGAAAAATGAGCAGTTCTTC. The V and J genes are TRBV20-1 and TRBJ2-1; 13 bases map to TRBD2. V shed 3 bases and J 7 bases; nucleotides not matched to a gene: 6. Germline-derived CDR1 and CDR2 are DFQATT and SNEGSKA (reference sequence). This CDR3 comprises 15 residues.

Many counts were recorded for this clonotype. The chain employs TRBV5-1 and TRBJ2-5, with TRBD1 matching over 7 bases. CDR3 length: 14 amino acids. Germline assignment: CDR1 SGHRS and CDR2 YFSETQ. V lost 0 bases to trimming and J lost 6 bases; unmatched junction nucleotides: 5. Here the CDR3 reads CASSLATGVKTQYF. DNA for the CDR3: TGCGCCAGCAGCTTGGCAACAGGGGTGAAGACCCAGTACTTC.

This clonotype turned up a few times. This chain joins TRBV2 and TRBJ2-5; no clear D gene. Looked up from germline, CDR1 is SNHLY and CDR2 is FYNNEI. This CDR3 has 12 residues. The V end lost 8 bases, the J end lost 0 bases, and 7 bases lay between the germline ends. This CDR3 reads CASDAYQETQYF. The CDR3 DNA sequence: TGTGCCAGCGACGCCTACCAAGAGACCCAGTACTTC.

In nucleotides, the CDR3 is TGTGCCAGCACCACCGTGATGGAGGGGACTGGCTACACCTTC. Its protein product is CASTTVMEGTGYTF. V and J are TRBV2 and TRBJ1-2; tentatively, D is TRBD1 (5 bases). Trimming took 7 bases from V and 7 from J, leaving 19 bases between them. The length of the CDR3 is 14 residues. Germline V gene data show CDR1 as SNHLY and CDR2 as FYNNEI.

This clonotype was observed at least ten times. The gene calls are TRBV11-2 and TRBJ2-1; D gene unclear. This CDR3 has 13 residues. V shed 6 bases and J shed 9 bases, with 15 bases lying between them. Per germline, CDR1 SGHAT and CDR2 FQNNGV. CDR3 nucleotides: TGTGCCAGCAGGGCGGTAGCCCCCGGTGAGCAGTTCTTC. It is translated as CASRAVAPGEQFF.

Many counts were recorded for this clonotype. This chain links TRBV5-1 with TRBJ2-2; 9 nucleotides line up with TRBD2. Germline loops: CDR1 SGHRS, CDR2 YFSETQ. J lost 0 bases, V lost 4 bases, and 4 bases had no gene match. The CDR3 is made up of 16 amino acids. CDR3 protein: CASSTIAGANTGELFF. The CDR3 region has the DNA TGCGCCAGCAGCACAATAGCGGGAGCGAACACCGGGGAGCTGTTTTTT.

This clonotype was seen repeatedly, ten times or more. The chain combines TRBV20-1 with TRBJ1-2, with D unresolved. The V gene lost 1 base and the J gene lost 4 bases, with 13 bases spanning the gap. The CDR3 length is 14 residues. Germline CDR1 and CDR2: DFQATT and SNEGSKA (reference sequence). The CDR3 nucleotides are TGCAGTGCTAGAGCGGCAGGCTCAGGCTATGGCTACACCTTC. Its protein is CSARAAGSGYGYTF.

This clonotype was counted at least ten times. The chain is built from TRBV20-1 and TRBJ2-3, with TRBD2 identical over 7 bases. V trimming: 2 bases; J trimming: 2 bases; junction bases outside the gene matches: 7. The CDR3 is 15 residues long. The germline V gene has CDR1 DFQATT and CDR2 SNEGSKA (reference sequence). CDR3 loop: CSARYPSGFTDTQYF. The CDR3 nucleotides are TGCAGTGCTAGATACCCTAGCGGCTTCACAGATACGCAGTATTTT.

This clonotype came up many times. This chain connects TRBV5-1 to TRBJ1-1; the D gene is possibly TRBD1 (6 bases). The CDR3 totals 14 residues. Germline values: CDR1 SGHRS, CDR2 YFSETQ. V lost 6 bases and J 4 bases, leaving 16 bases between the germline ends. The CDR3 spells CASTPRGGGTEAFF. The CDR3 DNA reads as TGCGCCAGCACCCCAAGAGGGGGGGGCACTGAAGCTTTCTTT.

This clonotype was detected ten times or more. This chain uses TRBV4-1 with TRBJ1-5; D might be TRBD1 (6 bases). The CDR3 consists of 18 residues. Trimming removed 2 bases at V and 0 bases at J, with 17 bases between. Germline V gene data show CDR1 as MGHRA and CDR2 as YSYEKL. For the CDR3, the DNA is TGCGCCAGCAGCCAACAAATCGGGACACCTTATAGCAATCAGCCCCAGCATTTT. As protein: CASSQQIGTPYSNQPQHF.

This clonotype was recorded a few times. The chain employs TRBV30 and TRBJ1-1, with no clear D. CDR3 length: 12 amino acids. The V end lost 2 bases, the J end lost 6 bases, and 10 bases lay between the germline ends. Germline V CDR1 and CDR2: GTSNPN, SVGIG (reference sequence). The CDR3 DNA follows: TGTGCCTGGAGTTTCGGGAGCGCTGAAGCTTTCTTT. It translates to CAWSFGSAEAFF.